The rows below give T cell receptor beta chains drawn from one sample of a study of T cells in Graves' hyperthyroidism and ophthalmopathy. TCRdb recomputed calls from the multiplex PCR reads with MiXCR, one row per CDR3 protein. Found here are around 700,000 distinct CDR3 sequences, over 15% of them singletons; the top ten hold over 15%. Specimen: blood. Receptors originate from a woman aged 45-65 years with Graves' hyperthyroidism that later progressed to Graves' ophthalmopathy. Each CDR3 is given with its conserved first and last residue. D genes are given only for firm matches. Rows may omit the clone size; those that give it use once, few, many or a size class.

V	D	J	size	DNA	CDR3
TRBV10-3	.	TRBJ1-4	few	TGTGCCATCAGTGTAGAGGACACTGCAACTAATGAAAAACTGTTTTTT	CAISVEDTATNEKLFF
TRBV5-1	TRBD1	TRBJ2-7	.	TGCGCCAGCAGCTACGCGGGACAGGACTACGAGCAGTACTTC	CASSYAGQDYEQYF
TRBV28	TRBD2	TRBJ2-1	many	TGTGCCAGCTCGGGACTAGCGGGGGGGCCGGTTCAGCAGTTCTTC	CASSGLAGGPVQQFF
TRBV11-2	TRBD1	TRBJ2-1	many	TGTGCCAGCAGCCCAGGACAGGTGCTTGACAATGAGCAGTTCTTC	CASSPGQVLDNEQFF
TRBV29-1	.	TRBJ1-1	.	TGCAGCGTCCTAACAGGGAAGTGGACTGAAGCTTTCTTT	CSVLTGKWTEAFF
TRBV5-1	.	TRBJ2-2	few	TGCGCCAGCAGCCTCGGGACGTTAAAGACCGGGGAGCTGTTTTTT	CASSLGTLKTGELFF
TRBV20-1	.	TRBJ1-1	few	TGCAGTGCCCGAGACACTCAGCTCTGGGCTTGGGCTTTCTTT	CSARDTQLWAWAFF
TRBV7-2	.	TRBJ1-5	few	TGTGCCAGCAGCTTATGGGGAGGGACCAATCAGCCCCAGCATTTT	CASSLWGGTNQPQHF
TRBV27	.	TRBJ2-7	many	TGTGCCAGCAGTTTACCACGGGGCTCCTCCTACGAGCAGTACTTC	CASSLPRGSSYEQYF
TRBV6-1	.	TRBJ1-4	.	TGTGCCAGCAGGAACGGACAGCCTAATGAAAAACTGTTTTTT	CASRNGQPNEKLFF
TRBV7-8	TRBD1	TRBJ1-5	many	TGTGCCAGCAGCTTATTCCAGGGGGGACAGGGCAATCAGCCCCAGCATTTT	CASSLFQGGQGNQPQHF
TRBV11-2	.	TRBJ2-3	many	TGTGCCAGCCGTCAGCTAGCCACAGATACGCAGTATTTT	CASRQLATDTQYF
TRBV6-1	.	TRBJ2-1	few	TGTGCCAGCAGTAGTCCCTACTACAATGAGCAGTTCTTC	CASSSPYYNEQFF
TRBV5-5	.	TRBJ2-3	many	TGTGCCAGCAGCTTGGTACAGCCATCGGATACGCAGTATTTT	CASSLVQPSDTQYF
TRBV7-4	TRBD1	TRBJ1-1	.	TGTGCCAGCAGGTCCGCCAGGGGGCGCGGTGTCAGCACTGAAGCTTTCTTT	CASRSARGRGVSTEAFF
TRBV4-1	TRBD1	TRBJ2-7	.	TGCGCCAGCGGGACAGGGCAAACCTACGAGCAGTACTTC	CASGTGQTYEQYF
TRBV18	TRBD1	TRBJ1-2	many	TGTGCCAGCTCACCCAAGACAGGGTCGTCTAATGGCTACACCTTC	CASSPKTGSSNGYTF
TRBV29-1	.	TRBJ2-1	.	TGCAGCGTTGATGGGGTGTTGGTGACTGAGCAGTTCTTC	CSVDGVLVTEQFF
TRBV18	.	TRBJ2-7	.	TGTGCCAGCTCACCACGGTCCGGAAACCCCTACGAGCAGTACTTC	CASSPRSGNPYEQYF
TRBV4-1	TRBD1	TRBJ1-5	.	TGCGCCAGCAGCCAAGTCAGGGGGGGGAAACAGCCCCAGCATTTT	CASSQVRGGKQPQHF
TRBV7-2	TRBD1	TRBJ1-1	many	TGTGCCAGCAGCGCAACAGGGGTGAGCACTGAAGCTTTCTTT	CASSATGVSTEAFF
TRBV6-2/TRBV6-3	TRBD2	TRBJ2-4	few	TGTGCCAGCAGGCCAGGCGGTGGGGGTAGCGGGGCCAAAAACATTCAGTACTTC	CASRPGGGGSGAKNIQYF
TRBV5-8	.	TRBJ2-3	many	TGTGCCAGCAGCCCGCGGGACAGCCTCTCCACAGATACGCAGTATTTT	CASSPRDSLSTDTQYF
TRBV3-1	.	TRBJ1-6	few	TGTGCCAGCAGCCAGGGGACTCCGGCCTATAATTCACCCCTCCACTTT	CASSQGTPAYNSPLHF
TRBV7-6	TRBD1	TRBJ1-6	.	TGTGCTAGCGTCCCAGGGGGGGACAGGGGTTACTCACCCCTCCACTTT	CASVPGGDRGYSPLHF
TRBV6-5	.	TRBJ2-1	once	TGTGCCAGCAGTTACTCGTTTCAGGCATCGACATACAATGAGCAGTTCTTC	CASSYSFQASTYNEQFF
TRBV27	.	TRBJ1-1	many	TGTGCCAGCAGTTTAAGTGGTACGGGTCGAGGGATGACTGAAGCTTTCTTT	CASSLSGTGRGMTEAFF
TRBV18	.	TRBJ1-1	once	TGTGCCAGCTCACCACGGTCAGGGTTCGATTGGAACACTAAAGCTTTCTTT	CASSPRSGFDWNTKAFF
TRBV25-1	.	TRBJ1-1	.	TGTGCCAGCAGTGAATATCCAGGTGGGGCAACTGAAGCTTTCTTT	CASSEYPGGATEAFF
TRBV7-2	.	TRBJ2-5	few	TGTGCCAGCAGCGATTGGGACGGTCAAGAGACCCAGTACTTC	CASSDWDGQETQYF
TRBV7-3	TRBD2	TRBJ2-3	many	TGTGCCAGCAGCAACTGGACTAGCGGGGGGACAGATACGCAGTATTTT	CASSNWTSGGTDTQYF
TRBV5-1	TRBD1	TRBJ1-1	many	TGCGCCAGCAGCGTCGGACAGGGGGGGGTCTCTGAAGCTTTCTTT	CASSVGQGGVSEAFF
TRBV10-3	.	TRBJ2-3	many	TGTGCCATCAGTGATACTCGTTCAGCTACAGATACGCAGTATTTT	CAISDTRSATDTQYF
TRBV29-1	TRBD1	TRBJ1-6	.	TGCAGCGTTACAGGGGTTGGGTCACCCCTCCACTTT	CSVTGVGSPLHF
TRBV5-5	.	TRBJ2-1	few	TGTGCCAGCAGCTTGGGTTGGGGGGGCGGAAATGAGCAGTTCTTC	CASSLGWGGGNEQFF
TRBV5-1	.	TRBJ2-5	.	TGCGCCAGCAGCTTGGAGAGGGGGGCCCTTATTCAAGAGACCCAGTACTTC	CASSLERGALIQETQYF
TRBV15	TRBD1	TRBJ2-5	few	TGTGCCACCAGAGGGACAGGACAAGAGACCCAGTACTTC	CATRGTGQETQYF
TRBV11-2	.	TRBJ2-1	many	TGTGCCAGCAGCTTAGGTCAGGAGCAGTTCTTC	CASSLGQEQFF
TRBV29-1	.	TRBJ2-2	.	TGCAGCGTTGAGCAGGGCACCGGGGAGCTGTTTTTT	CSVEQGTGELFF
TRBV27	.	TRBJ2-2	few	TGTGCCAGCAGTTTATTGGTCTCTATTTCCACGAACACCGGGGAGCTGTTTTTT	CASSLLVSISTNTGELFF